Listed below are T cell receptor beta chains from one sample, sequenced in a study of ipilimumab plus nivolumab after autologous stem cell transplantation. Sequencing used immunoSEQ multiplex PCR; TCRdb keeps in-frame clones, though not all of them. The sample lists a few thousand clones, 91% occurring once. The material sequenced was PBMCs, taken in a trial of ipilimumab plus nivolumab as post-transplant consolidation. The receptors were gathered from a male donor with multiple myeloma. Both conserved end residues are part of each CDR3. D genes are given only for firm matches. The size of a clone is reported for some rows only, either as once, few or many, or as a class for expanded clones.

j_call v_call d_call clone_size cdr3_nt cdr3_aa
TRBJ2-4 TRBV5-4 NA NA TGTGCCAGCAGCGCCCGTGGTGTCTTTGGAGCCAAAAACATTCAGTACTTC CASSARGVFGAKNIQYF
TRBJ1-4 TRBV19 NA NA TGTGCCAGTAGTCCGGGACACGTAGGTGAAAAACTGTTTTTT CASSPGHVGEKLFF
TRBJ2-2 TRBV5-4 NA NA TGTGCCAGCAGGTCAGGGGGGAGTTTGATCGGGGAGCTGTTTTTT CASRSGGSLIGELFF
TRBJ1-1 TRBV7-9 NA few TGTGCCAGCAGCTTAATGACAGGGAACACTGAAGCTTTCTTT CASSLMTGNTEAFF
TRBJ2-1 TRBV2 NA NA TGTGCCAGCAGTGGTCGGGTTAGTTACAGCAATGAGCAGTTCTTC CASSGRVSYSNEQFF
TRBJ2-3 TRBV6-1 NA NA TGTGCCAGCAGAGGCGAGGGCACAGATACGCAGTATTTT CASRGEGTDTQYF
TRBJ2-3 TRBV7-6 TRBD2 NA TGTGCCAGCAGCTTGGCGGGAGGGGGTAACACAGATACGCAGTATTTT CASSLAGGGNTDTQYF
TRBJ1-1 TRBV4-1 NA few TGCGCCAGCAGCCAAGATCGGTACAGGTCGAACACTGAAGCTTTCTTT CASSQDRYRSNTEAFF
TRBJ1-5 TRBV30 NA NA TGTGCCTGGAGTCGGTCCGGCAATCAGCCCCAGCATTTT CAWSRSGNQPQHF
TRBJ2-5 TRBV11-2 NA NA TGTGCCAGCAGCTCGATATTGAAGAGATCGGTGACCCAGTACTTC CASSSILKRSVTQYF
TRBJ2-1 TRBV27 NA NA TGTGCCAGCAGTTTAGCTAACCGGTACAATGAGCAGTTCTTC CASSLANRYNEQFF
TRBJ1-2 TRBV10-2 TRBD1 NA TGCGCCAGCAGGGAAGGGCAGGGGGCATACTATGGCTACACCTTC CASREGQGAYYGYTF
TRBJ2-2 TRBV11-3 NA NA TGTGCCAGCAGCTTAGGGGGAATCGGGGAGCTGTTTTTT CASSLGGIGELFF
TRBJ2-2 TRBV5-5 NA NA TGTGCCAGCAGCCCGGGGGCAGGAAAGAACACCGGGGAGCTGTTTTTT CASSPGAGKNTGELFF
TRBJ1-1 TRBV29-1 TRBD1 NA TGCAGCGCCCTCGGACAGGGAGTCACTGAAGCTTTCTTT CSALGQGVTEAFF
TRBJ2-3 TRBV5-1 TRBD2 NA TGCGCCAGCAGCCACACTAGCGGACTCAGCACAGATACGCAGTATTTT CASSHTSGLSTDTQYF
TRBJ1-2 TRBV27 NA large TGTGCCAGCAGTCCCGACACGACAAACTATGGCTACACCTTC CASSPDTTNYGYTF
TRBJ2-5 TRBV7-8 NA NA TGTGCCAGCAGCTTAGTGCAGGGGCCGGGAGTTGGAGAGACCCAGTACTTC CASSLVQGPGVGETQYF
TRBJ2-7 TRBV7-2 NA once TGTGCCAGCAGCTTGGCCAGATACGAGCAGTACTTC CASSLARYEQYF
TRBJ1-5 TRBV7-8 NA NA TGTGCCAGCAGCTCCGACATTATTAAGTCGCCCCAGCATTTT CASSSDIIKSPQHF
TRBJ2-5 TRBV28 TRBD2 NA TGTGCCAGCAGTTTGGGGAACTTTGGATGGGCTCAGCGGGAGGGGACCCAGTACTTC CASSLGNFGWAQREGTQYF
TRBJ1-4 TRBV19 NA NA TGTGCCAGTAGTAGACAGCCGAGGGAAAAACTGTTTTTT CASSRQPREKLFF
TRBJ1-2 TRBV2 NA NA TGTGCCAGCAGTGAGACGGCATATGGCTACACCTTC CASSETAYGYTF
TRBJ1-1 TRBV2 NA once TGTGCCAGCAGTGTCCAACAAAGATTTATGAACACTGAAGCTTTCTTT CASSVQQRFMNTEAFF
TRBJ2-2 TRBV19 TRBD2 NA TGTGCCAGTAGTTATCTAGCGGGAGGGTTTTGGAACGGGGAGCTGTTTTTT CASSYLAGGFWNGELFF
TRBJ2-1 TRBV6-5 NA NA TGTGCCAGCAGCTTTCTAGGGGTGGGAGACAATGAGCAGTTCTTC CASSFLGVGDNEQFF
TRBJ2-7 TRBV28 NA NA TGTGCCAGCAGCCAACGAAGGGGACTGAGCTCCTACGAGCAGTACTTC CASSQRRGLSSYEQYF
TRBJ1-1 TRBV28 NA NA TGTGCCAGCAGGGTAGGGGTAGGGACTGAAGCTTTCTTT CASRVGVGTEAFF
TRBJ2-1 TRBV27 NA once TGTGCCAGCAGTTTCGGGCAATCCTACAATGAGCAGTTCTTC CASSFGQSYNEQFF
TRBJ1-2 TRBV6-6 NA NA TGTGCCAGCAGTCCCGACACGACAAACTATGGCTACACCTTC CASSPDTTNYGYTF
TRBJ1-5 TRBV4-1 NA once TGCGCCAGCAGCCCCACTTTCTCAGGGAATCAGCCCCAGCATTTT CASSPTFSGNQPQHF
TRBJ2-5 TRBV4-1 NA NA TGCGCCAGCAGCCAAGGAGGAGTGGAGACCCAGTACTTC CASSQGGVETQYF
TRBJ2-7 TRBV10-1 NA NA TGCGCCAGCAGACACAGGAGCTCCTACGAGCAGTACTTC CASRHRSSYEQYF
TRBJ2-5 TRBV19 TRBD1 NA TGTGCCAGTAGGGCCGGGACAGGGGCAAAGAAGACCCAGTACTTC CASRAGTGAKKTQYF
TRBJ2-5 TRBV5-4 TRBD1 NA TGTGCCAGCAGCCGGGTTTTGACAGGGCGCCAAGAGACCCAGTACTTC CASSRVLTGRQETQYF
TRBJ2-1 TRBV20-1 TRBD2 NA TGCAGTGCTGGTAGCGGGGAGCAGTTCTTC CSAGSGEQFF
TRBJ2-2 TRBV19 NA NA TGTGCCAGTAGTATAACCCTACCCGGGGAGCTGTTTTTT CASSITLPGELFF
TRBJ2-4 TRBV6-5 NA NA TGTGCCAGCAGTTACGAAGGGGCTAGTAGTAACATTCAGTACTTC CASSYEGASSNIQYF